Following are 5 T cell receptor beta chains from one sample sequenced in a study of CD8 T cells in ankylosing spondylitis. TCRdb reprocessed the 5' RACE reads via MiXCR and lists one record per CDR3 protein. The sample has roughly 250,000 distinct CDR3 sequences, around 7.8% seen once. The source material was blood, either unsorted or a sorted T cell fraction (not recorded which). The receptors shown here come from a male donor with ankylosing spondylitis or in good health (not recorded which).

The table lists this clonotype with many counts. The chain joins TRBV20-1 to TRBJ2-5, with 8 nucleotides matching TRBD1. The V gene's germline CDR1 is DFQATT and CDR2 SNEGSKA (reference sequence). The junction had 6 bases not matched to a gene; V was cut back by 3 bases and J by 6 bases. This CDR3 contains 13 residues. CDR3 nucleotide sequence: TGCAGTGCTAGGGACAGGGCCGCGAAGACCCAGTACTTC. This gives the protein CSARDRAAKTQYF.

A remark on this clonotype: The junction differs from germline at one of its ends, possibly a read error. Here the CDR3 reads CASSLAGTGVLHYGFTF. The CDR3 region has the DNA TGTGCCAGCAGCCTGGCCGGGACAGGGGTCCTGCATTATGGCTTCACCTTC. The V gene is TRBV5-5, the J gene TRBJ1-2, with 10 bases identical to TRBD1. This CDR3 spans 17 amino acids. Per germline, CDR1 SGHKS and CDR2 YYEKEE (reference sequence). The whole variable domain, remainder taken from reference TRBV5-5 and TRBJ1-2, is DAGVTQSPTHLIKTRGQQVTLRCSPISGHKSVSWYQQVLGQGPQFIFQYYEKEERGRGNFPDRFSARQFPNYSSELNVNALLLGDSALYLCASSLAGTGVLHYGFTFGSGTRLTVV.

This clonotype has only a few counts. The CDR3 nucleotides read TGCGCCAGCAGCACGGACAGAAGCTCCTACAATGAGCAGTTCTTC. Amino acid sequence: CASSTDRSSYNEQFF. This chain links TRBV5-1 with TRBJ2-1; tentative D call: TRBD1 (6 bases). Trimming removed 4 bases from V and 0 bases from J, with 11 bases in between. Per the germline V gene, CDR1 is SGHRS and CDR2 is YFSETQ. The CDR3 consists of 15 residues. The full variable domain, in which reference TRBV5-1 and TRBJ2-1 provide the parts outside the CDR3, is KAGVTQTPRYLIKTRGQQVTLSCSPISGHRSVSWYQQTPGQGLQFLFEYFSETQRNKGNFPGRFSGRQFSNSRSEMNVSTLELGDSALYLCASSTDRSSYNEQFFGPGTRLTVL.

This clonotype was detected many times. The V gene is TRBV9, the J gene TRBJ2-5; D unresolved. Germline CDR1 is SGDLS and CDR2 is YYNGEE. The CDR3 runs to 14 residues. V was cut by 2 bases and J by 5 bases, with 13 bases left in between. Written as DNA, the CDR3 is TGTGCCAGCAGCGTTAGTACTCTCGGGGAGACCCAGTACTTC. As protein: CASSVSTLGETQYF.

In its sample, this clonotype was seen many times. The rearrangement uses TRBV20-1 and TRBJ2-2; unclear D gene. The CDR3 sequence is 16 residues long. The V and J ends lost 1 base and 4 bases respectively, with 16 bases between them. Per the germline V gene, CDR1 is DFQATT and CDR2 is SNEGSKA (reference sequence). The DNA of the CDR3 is TGCAGTGCTAGAGGCCCTCCGGCAGGACCCACCGGGGAGCTGTTTTTT. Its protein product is CSARGPPAGPTGELFF.